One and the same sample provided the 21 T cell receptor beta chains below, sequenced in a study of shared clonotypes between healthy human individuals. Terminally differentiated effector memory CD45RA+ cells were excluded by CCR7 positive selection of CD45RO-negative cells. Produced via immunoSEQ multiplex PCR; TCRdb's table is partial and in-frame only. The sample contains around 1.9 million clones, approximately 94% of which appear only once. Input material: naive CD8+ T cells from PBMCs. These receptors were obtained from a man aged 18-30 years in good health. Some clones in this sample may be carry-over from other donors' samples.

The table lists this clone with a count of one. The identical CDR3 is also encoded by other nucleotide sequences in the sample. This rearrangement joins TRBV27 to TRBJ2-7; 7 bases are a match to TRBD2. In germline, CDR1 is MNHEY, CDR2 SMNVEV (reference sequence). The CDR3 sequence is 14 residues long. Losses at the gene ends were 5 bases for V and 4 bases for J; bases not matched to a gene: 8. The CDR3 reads CASSPRGGSYEQYF. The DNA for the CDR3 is TGTGCCAGCAGTCCCCGGGGAGGGTCGTACGAGCAGTACTTC.

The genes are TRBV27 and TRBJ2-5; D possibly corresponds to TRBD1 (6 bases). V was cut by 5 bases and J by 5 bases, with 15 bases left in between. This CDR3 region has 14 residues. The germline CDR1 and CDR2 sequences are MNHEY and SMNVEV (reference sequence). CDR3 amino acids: CASSIRDNRETQYF. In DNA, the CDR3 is TGTGCCAGCAGTATCCGGGACAACAGGGAGACCCAGTACTTC.

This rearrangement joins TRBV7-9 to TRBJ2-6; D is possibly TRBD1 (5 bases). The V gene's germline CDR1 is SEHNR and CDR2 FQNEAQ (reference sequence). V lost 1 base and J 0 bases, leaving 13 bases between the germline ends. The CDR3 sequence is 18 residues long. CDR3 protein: CASSLVDIGNSGANVLTF. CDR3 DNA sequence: TGTGCCAGCAGCTTAGTGGACATAGGTAACTCTGGGGCCAACGTCCTGACTTTC.

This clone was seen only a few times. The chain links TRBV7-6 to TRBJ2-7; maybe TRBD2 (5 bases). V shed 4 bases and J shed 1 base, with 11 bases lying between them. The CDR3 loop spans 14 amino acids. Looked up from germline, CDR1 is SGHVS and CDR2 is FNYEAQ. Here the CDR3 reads CASSSRTLSYEQYF. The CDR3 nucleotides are TGTGCCAGCAGCTCAAGGACTCTTTCCTACGAGCAGTACTTC.

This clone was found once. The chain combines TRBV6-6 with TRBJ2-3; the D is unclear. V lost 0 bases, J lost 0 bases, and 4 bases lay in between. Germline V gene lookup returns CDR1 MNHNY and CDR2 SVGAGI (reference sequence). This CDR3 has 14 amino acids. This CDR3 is CASSYSRSTDTQYF. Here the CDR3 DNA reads TGTGCCAGCAGTTACTCGAGGAGCACAGATACGCAGTATTTT.

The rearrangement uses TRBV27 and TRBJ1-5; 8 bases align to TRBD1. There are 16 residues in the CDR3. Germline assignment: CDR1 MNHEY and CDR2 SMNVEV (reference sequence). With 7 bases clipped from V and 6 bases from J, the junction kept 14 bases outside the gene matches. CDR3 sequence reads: CASIKNQGANSQPQHF. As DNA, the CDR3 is TGTGCCAGCATCAAAAACCAGGGGGCTAACAGTCAGCCCCAGCATTTT.

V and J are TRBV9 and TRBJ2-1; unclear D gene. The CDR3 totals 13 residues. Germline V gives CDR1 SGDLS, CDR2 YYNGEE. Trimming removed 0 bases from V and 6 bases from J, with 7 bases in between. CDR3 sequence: CASSVEARNEQFF. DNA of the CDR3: TGTGCCAGCAGCGTAGAGGCCCGCAATGAGCAGTTCTTC.

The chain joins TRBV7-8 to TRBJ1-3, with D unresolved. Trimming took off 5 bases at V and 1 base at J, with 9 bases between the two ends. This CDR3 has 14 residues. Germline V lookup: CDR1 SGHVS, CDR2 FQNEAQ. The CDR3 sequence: CASSPWLSGNTIYF. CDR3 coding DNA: TGTGCCAGCAGCCCTTGGTTATCTGGAAACACCATATATTTT. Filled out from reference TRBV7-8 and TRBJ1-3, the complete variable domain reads GAGVSQSPRYKVAKRGQDVALRCDPISGHVSLFWYQQALGQGPEFLTYFQNEAQLDKSGLPSDRFFAERPEGSVSTLKIQRTQQEDSAVYLCASSPWLSGNTIYFGEGSWLTVV.

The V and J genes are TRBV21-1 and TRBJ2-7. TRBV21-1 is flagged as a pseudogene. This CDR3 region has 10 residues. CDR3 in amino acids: CASSEYEQYF. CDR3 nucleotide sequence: TGTGCCAGCAGCGAATACGAGCAGTACTTC.

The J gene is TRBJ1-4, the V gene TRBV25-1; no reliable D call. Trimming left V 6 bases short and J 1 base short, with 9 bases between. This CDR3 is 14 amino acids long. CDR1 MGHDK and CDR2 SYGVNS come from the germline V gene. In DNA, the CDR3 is TGTGCCAGCAGGGGTTGGGGAACTAATGAAAAACTGTTTTTT. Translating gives CASRGWGTNEKLFF. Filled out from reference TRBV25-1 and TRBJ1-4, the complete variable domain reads EADIYQTPRYLVIGTGKKITLECSQTMGHDKMYWYQQDPGMELHLIHYSYGVNSTEKGDLSSESTVSRIRTEHFPLTLESARPSHTSQYLCASRGWGTNEKLFFGSGTQLSVL.

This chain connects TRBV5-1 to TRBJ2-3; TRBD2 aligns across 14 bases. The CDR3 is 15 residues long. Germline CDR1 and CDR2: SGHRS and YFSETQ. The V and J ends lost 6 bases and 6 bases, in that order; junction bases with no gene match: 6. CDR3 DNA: TGCGCCAGCACCACGGGACTAGCGGGAGCGGATACGCAGTATTTT. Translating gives CASTTGLAGADTQYF.

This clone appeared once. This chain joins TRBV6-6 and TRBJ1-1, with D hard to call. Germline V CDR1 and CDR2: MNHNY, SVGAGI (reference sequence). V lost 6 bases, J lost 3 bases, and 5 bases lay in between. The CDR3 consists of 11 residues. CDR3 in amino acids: CASRRYTEAFF. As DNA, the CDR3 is TGTGCCAGCAGAAGGTACACTGAAGCTTTCTTT.

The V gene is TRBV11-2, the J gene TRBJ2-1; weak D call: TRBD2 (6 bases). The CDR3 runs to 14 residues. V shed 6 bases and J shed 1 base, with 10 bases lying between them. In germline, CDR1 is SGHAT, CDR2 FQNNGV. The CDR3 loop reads CASRSGSSYNEQFF. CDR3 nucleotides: TGTGCCAGCAGGAGCGGGTCGTCCTACAATGAGCAGTTCTTC. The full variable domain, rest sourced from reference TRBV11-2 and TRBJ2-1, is EAGVAQSPRYKIIEKRQSVAFWCNPISGHATLYWYQQILGQGPKLLIQFQNNGVVDDSQLPKDRFSAERLKGVDSTLKIQPAKLEDSAVYLCASRSGSSYNEQFFGPGTRLTVL.

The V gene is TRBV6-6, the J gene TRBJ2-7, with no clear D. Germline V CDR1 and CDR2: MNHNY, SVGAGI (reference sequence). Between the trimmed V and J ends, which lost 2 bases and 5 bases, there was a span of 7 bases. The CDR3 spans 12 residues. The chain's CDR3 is CASSYGVNEQYF. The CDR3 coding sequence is TGTGCCAGCAGTTACGGTGTAAACGAGCAGTACTTC.

Here the CDR3 reads CASSLAFTQYF. The CDR3, as DNA: TGTGCCAGCAGTCTGGCCTTTACGCAGTATTTT. The chain carries TRBV28 and TRBJ2-3; D gene uncertain. Germline lookup yields CDR1 MDHEN and CDR2 SYDVKM. V lost 5 bases and J lost 8, with 8 bases in between. The CDR3 loop spans 11 amino acids.

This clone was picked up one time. The CDR3 spells CASSIVAGGTDTQYF. CDR3 sequence (DNA): TGTGCCAGCAGTATCGTAGCGGGAGGCACAGATACGCAGTATTTT. This chain connects TRBV27 to TRBJ2-3, with 9 bases that match TRBD2. Germline CDR1 MNHEY, CDR2 SMNVEV (reference sequence). This CDR3 contains 15 residues. V lost 5 bases and J lost 1; bases outside the gene matches: 4.

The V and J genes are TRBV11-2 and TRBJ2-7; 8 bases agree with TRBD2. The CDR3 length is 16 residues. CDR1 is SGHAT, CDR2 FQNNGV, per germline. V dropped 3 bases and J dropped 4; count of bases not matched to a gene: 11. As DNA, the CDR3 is TGTGCCAGCAGCTTGCCTCCGGGGGGGGCAATATACGAGCAGTACTTC. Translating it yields CASSLPPGGAIYEQYF.

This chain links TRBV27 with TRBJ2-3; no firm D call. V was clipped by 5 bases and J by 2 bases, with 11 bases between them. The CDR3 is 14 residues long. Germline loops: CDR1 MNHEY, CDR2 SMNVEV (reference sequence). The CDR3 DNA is TGTGCCAGCAGTCTCACCTTCTACACAGATACGCAGTATTTT. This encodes CASSLTFYTDTQYF.

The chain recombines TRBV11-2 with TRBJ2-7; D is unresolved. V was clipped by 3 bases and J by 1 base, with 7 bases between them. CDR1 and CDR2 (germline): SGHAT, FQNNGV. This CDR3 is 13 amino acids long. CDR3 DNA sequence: TGTGCCAGCAGCTTCGATATATCCTACGAGCAGTACTTC. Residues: CASSFDISYEQYF. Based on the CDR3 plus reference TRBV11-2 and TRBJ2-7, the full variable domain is EAGVAQSPRYKIIEKRQSVAFWCNPISGHATLYWYQQILGQGPKLLIQFQNNGVVDDSQLPKDRFSAERLKGVDSTLKIQPAKLEDSAVYLCASSFDISYEQYFGPGTRLTVT.

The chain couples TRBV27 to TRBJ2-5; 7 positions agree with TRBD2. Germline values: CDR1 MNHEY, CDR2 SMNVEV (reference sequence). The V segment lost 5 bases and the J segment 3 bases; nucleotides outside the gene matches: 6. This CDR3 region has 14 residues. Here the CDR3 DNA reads TGTGCCAGCAGTCCCTGGGGGGGTAAAGAGACCCAGTACTTC. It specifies CASSPWGGKETQYF.

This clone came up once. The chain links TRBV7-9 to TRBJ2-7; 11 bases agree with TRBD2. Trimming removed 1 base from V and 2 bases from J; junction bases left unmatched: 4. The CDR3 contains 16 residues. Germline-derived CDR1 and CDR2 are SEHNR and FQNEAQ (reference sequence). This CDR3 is CASSLVTSGRAYEQYF. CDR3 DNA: TGTGCCAGCAGCTTAGTCACTAGCGGGAGAGCCTACGAGCAGTACTTC.